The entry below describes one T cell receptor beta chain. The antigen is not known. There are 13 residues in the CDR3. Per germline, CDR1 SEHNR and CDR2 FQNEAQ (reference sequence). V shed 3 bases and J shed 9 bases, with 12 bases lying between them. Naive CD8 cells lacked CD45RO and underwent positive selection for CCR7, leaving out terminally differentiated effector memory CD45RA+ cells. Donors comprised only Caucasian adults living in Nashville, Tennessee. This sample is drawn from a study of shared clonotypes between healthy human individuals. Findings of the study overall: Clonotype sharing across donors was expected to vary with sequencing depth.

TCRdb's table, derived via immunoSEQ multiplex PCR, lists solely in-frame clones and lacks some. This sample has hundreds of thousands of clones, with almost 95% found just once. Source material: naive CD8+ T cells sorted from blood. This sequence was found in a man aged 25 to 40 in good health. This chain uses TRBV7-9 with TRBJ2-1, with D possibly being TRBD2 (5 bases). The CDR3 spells CASSLGAGGEQFF. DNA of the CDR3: TGTGCCAGCAGCTTGGGTGCCGGAGGTGAGCAGTTCTTC.